This is a list of T cell receptor beta chains from one sample in a study of identical twins. TCRdb redid the calling of the 5' RACE reads with MiXCR, one entry per CDR3 protein. This table has fewer than 350,000 distinct CDR3 sequences, around 8.8% appearing once. These records were also assigned to another study, of yellow fever vaccine responses in identical twins.

Sequenced sample: memory (CD45RO+) T cells sorted from blood. The receptors stem from a woman younger than 30 in good health. Each CDR3 is given with its conserved first and last residue. D genes are given only for firm matches. Size is stated for part of the rows, as once, few or many counts, or as a class when the clone is expanded.

>TRBJ1-1|.|TRBV20-1|many
CSAPQGDTEAFF
TGCAGTGCCCCCCAAGGGGACACTGAAGCTTTCTTT
>TRBJ1-1|.|TRBV3-1|many
CASSQAWTANTEAFF
TGTGCCAGCAGCCAAGCGTGGACAGCCAACACTGAAGCTTTCTTT
>TRBJ2-3|TRBD2|TRBV28|.
CAGLTGGVTDTQYF
TGTGCCGGCCTAACGGGAGGCGTCACAGATACGCAGTATTTT
>TRBJ2-3|.|TRBV15|many
CATSTTAENTDTQYF
TGTGCCACCAGCACCACAGCGGAAAACACAGATACGCAGTATTTT
>TRBJ2-4|TRBD2|TRBV4-2|many
CASSQEAGGANIQYF
TGTGCCAGCAGCCAAGAAGCGGGGGGAGCAAACATTCAGTACTTC
>TRBJ1-5|.|TRBV20-1|.
CSATDSVANQPQHF
TGCAGTGCTACAGACTCCGTGGCTAATCAGCCCCAGCATTTT
>TRBJ2-1|.|TRBV9|.
CASSAQTVNNEQFF
TGTGCCAGCAGCGCCCAGACAGTTAACAATGAGCAGTTCTTC
>TRBJ2-7|.|TRBV5-1|few
CASSLGGGTTSYEQYF
TGCGCCAGCAGCTTGGGGGGCGGGACAACCTCCTACGAGCAGTACTTC
>TRBJ1-4|.|TRBV5-1|many
CASSLSRREGTTNEKLFF
TGCGCCAGCAGCTTGAGCCGGCGTGAGGGCACAACTAATGAAAAACTGTTTTTT
>TRBJ2-1|TRBD2|TRBV9|.
CASSSRGGLAINEQFF
TGTGCCAGCAGCTCCCGGGGGGGACTAGCAATTAATGAGCAGTTCTTC
>TRBJ2-5|.|TRBV11-2|few
CASSLGRPQETQYF
TGTGCCAGCAGCTTAGGCAGACCTCAAGAGACCCAGTACTTC
>TRBJ1-1|.|TRBV18|few
CASSPNRDSEAFF
TGTGCCAGCTCACCGAACCGGGACTCTGAAGCTTTCTTT
>TRBJ1-2|.|TRBV12-3/TRBV12-4|.
CASSFQVRYGYTF
TGTGCCAGCAGTTTCCAGGTCCGCTATGGCTACACCTTC
>TRBJ2-1|TRBD2|TRBV20-1|.
CCARDPREDSYNEQFF
TGCTGTGCTAGAGATCCCCGGGAGGACTCCTACAATGAGCAGTTCTTC
>TRBJ1-1|TRBD1|TRBV20-1|many
CSARDPGQLNTEAFF
TGCAGTGCTAGAGATCCGGGACAGTTGAACACTGAAGCTTTCTTT
>TRBJ2-1|TRBD2|TRBV25-1|many
CASSVGGTSAFNEQFF
TGTGCCAGCAGTGTTGGCGGGACTAGCGCCTTCAATGAGCAGTTCTTC
>TRBJ1-6|.|TRBV10-3|many
CAISEGVTSWNSPLHF
TGTGCCATCAGTGAGGGGGTTACCAGTTGGAATTCACCCCTCCACTTT
>TRBJ2-1|TRBD1|TRBV7-2|few
CASIIDRVYNEQFF
TGTGCCAGCATCATAGACAGGGTCTACAATGAGCAGTTCTTC
>TRBJ2-1|TRBD2|TRBV5-1|many
CASSLNSPGLAADEQFF
TGCGCCAGCAGCTTGAATTCGCCGGGACTAGCGGCGGATGAGCAGTTCTTC
>TRBJ2-5|TRBD1|TRBV18|.
CASSLYPTGIQETQYF
TGTGCCAGCTCACTTTACCCGACAGGGATACAAGAGACCCAGTACTTC
>TRBJ2-2|TRBD2|TRBV4-2|.
CASSQGLATDTGELFF
TGTGCCAGCAGCCAAGGACTAGCGACCGACACCGGGGAGCTGTTTTTT
>TRBJ2-2|.|TRBV29-1|many
CSADRHGIGELFF
TGCAGCGCCGACAGACATGGGATCGGGGAGCTGTTTTTT
>TRBJ2-4|.|TRBV2|few
CAGRRWGTKNIQYF
TGTGCCGGCCGGAGGTGGGGAACCAAAAACATTCAGTACTTC
>TRBJ1-6|.|TRBV5-6|.
CASSLVGTNGNSPLHF
TGTGCCAGCAGCTTGGTTGGGACCAACGGAAATTCACCCCTCCACTTT
>TRBJ2-6|.|TRBV18|few
CASSRDTMSSGANVLTF
TGTGCCAGCTCACGGGACACCATGAGCTCTGGGGCCAACGTCCTGACTTTC
>TRBJ2-1|TRBD2|TRBV6-5|many
CASSYSMSSGLYNEQFF
TGTGCCAGCAGTTACTCGATGTCTAGCGGGCTCTACAATGAGCAGTTCTTC
>TRBJ1-5|.|TRBV6-5|many
CASSYSANSNQPQHF
TGTGCCAGCAGTTACTCCGCCAATAGCAATCAGCCCCAGCATTTT
>TRBJ1-1|TRBD1|TRBV12-3/TRBV12-4|many
CASSPQGQANTEAFF
TGTGCCAGCAGTCCCCAAGGACAGGCGAACACTGAAGCTTTCTTT
>TRBJ2-4|.|TRBV5-1|many
CASSLGRIAKNIQYF
TGCGCCAGCAGCTTGGGGCGTATAGCCAAAAACATTCAGTACTTC
>TRBJ2-5|.|TRBV6-2/TRBV6-3|many
CASSYGGTQYF
TGTGCCAGCAGTTATGGGGGGACCCAGTACTTC
>TRBJ2-7|TRBD2|TRBV6-2/TRBV6-3|many
CASSYLAGSYEQYF
TGTGCCAGCAGTTACCTAGCGGGGAGCTACGAGCAGTACTTC
>TRBJ1-5|.|TRBV7-9|few
CASSTDNSNQPQHF
TGTGCCAGCAGCACGGACAATAGCAATCAGCCCCAGCATTTT
>TRBJ2-3|TRBD2|TRBV5-1|many
CASSLALTGGGTDTQYF
TGCGCCAGCAGCTTGGCCTTGACGGGGGGTGGGACAGATACGCAGTATTTT
>TRBJ2-3|TRBD2|TRBV5-1|many
CASSMSGRGGTDTQYF
TGCGCCAGCAGTATGAGCGGGAGAGGAGGCACAGATACGCAGTATTTT
>TRBJ2-2|.|TRBV2|few
CASSVRRLSTGELFF
TGTGCCAGCAGTGTTCGGCGGCTGTCGACCGGGGAGCTGTTTTTT
>TRBJ2-1|TRBD2|TRBV20-1|many
CSAREPIAGVRNEQFF
TGCAGTGCTAGAGAACCAATAGCGGGAGTACGGAATGAGCAGTTCTTC
>TRBJ1-2|.|TRBV18|.
CASSPVIIRDGYTF
TGTGCCAGCTCACCAGTAATCATTAGGGATGGCTACACCTTC
>TRBJ1-1|TRBD1|TRBV5-1|few
CASSPQGDTEAFF
TGCGCCAGCAGCCCACAGGGGGATACTGAAGCTTTCTTT
>TRBJ2-7|.|TRBV28|.
CASSFLAGYSSYEQYF
TGTGCCAGCAGTTTTCTCGCGGGTTATAGCTCCTACGAGCAGTACTTC
>TRBJ1-1|.|TRBV7-6|few
CASSLAPSTIKNTEAFF
TGTGCCAGCAGCCTCGCCCCCTCCACAATAAAGAACACTGAAGCTTTCTTT
>TRBJ2-5|.|TRBV5-1|few
CASSLHQETQYF
TGCGCCAGCAGCTTACACCAAGAGACCCAGTACTTC
>TRBJ1-2|TRBD1|TRBV15|.
CATSKEPPDRDGGYTF
TGTGCCACCAGCAAAGAGCCACCCGACAGGGATGGTGGCTACACCTTC
>TRBJ1-6|.|TRBV6-6|many
CASSYEGTYNSPLHF
TGTGCCAGCAGTTACGAGGGAACCTATAATTCACCCCTCCACTTT
>TRBJ2-3|.|TRBV10-2|.
CASSEGYGTDTQYF
TGCGCCAGCTCCGAGGGGTACGGCACAGATACGCAGTATTTT
>TRBJ2-2|TRBD1|TRBV28|.
CASRGRDRGTGELFF
TGTGCCAGTAGGGGCCGGGACAGGGGTACCGGGGAGCTGTTTTTT
>TRBJ2-1|.|TRBV7-9|.
CASIPTEVAAYNEQFF
TGTGCCAGCATCCCCACCGAGGTAGCGGCCTACAATGAGCAGTTCTTC
>TRBJ2-3|TRBD1|TRBV7-6|many
CASSLEGARVDTQYF
TGTGCCAGCAGCTTAGAGGGGGCGAGGGTAGATACGCAGTATTTT
>TRBJ2-2|TRBD1|TRBV15|many
CATSRGRRQGVELTGELFF
TGTGCCACCAGCAGAGGTCGGCGACAGGGCGTAGAGTTGACCGGGGAGCTGTTTTTT
>TRBJ2-1|TRBD2|TRBV7-9|many
CASSLDPTSGRQFF
TGTGCCAGCAGCTTAGACCCCACTAGCGGGAGACAGTTCTTC
>TRBJ1-2|.|TRBV6-6|.
CASSYGVGGYTF
TGTGCCAGCAGTTACGGGGTCGGGGGCTACACCTTC
>TRBJ2-3|TRBD1|TRBV7-9|.
CASSSRTGGWDTQYF
TGTGCCAGCAGCTCAAGGACAGGGGGCTGGGATACGCAGTATTTT